The present entry profiles one T cell receptor (beta chain) with its context. These data originate in a study of OX40 agonist ivuxolimab in advanced cancers. Whole-study context: Prior anti-PD-1, anti-PD-L1 or anti-CTLA-4 therapy was allowed; 30% to 40% had some.

On cycle 4 day 1 and cycle 7 day 1, as well as at baseline, blood was sampled. Looked up from germline, CDR1 is SGHRS and CDR2 is YFSETQ. This CDR3 has 18 amino acids. The J segment lost 1 base and the V segment lost 4 bases, leaving 8 bases of the junction unmatched. Using immunoSEQ multiplex PCR, the repertoire was profiled, and TCRdb retains in-frame clones only, with some absent. The table lists over 80,000 clones, less than 90% of them singletons. The clonotype comes from an adult with an advanced solid tumor such as melanoma, head and neck, liver or kidney cancer. The genes are TRBV5-1 and TRBJ2-2; 12 bases align to TRBD2. The material sequenced was CD4+ or CD8+ T cells sorted from blood, taken in a trial of the OX40 agonist ivuxolimab. CDR3 nucleotides: TGCGCCAGCAGCCCTGGACTAGCGGGGCGTCTGAACACCGGGGAGCTGTTTTTT. It yields the protein CASSPGLAGRLNTGELFF.